Each of the 32 T cell receptor beta chains below was sequenced from the same sample in a study of CD8+ T cells in alopecia areata. RNA extraction and reverse transcription yielded cDNA as sequencing template. The table came from immunoSEQ multiplex PCR; TCRdb's copy has only in-frame clones and leaves some out. The table lists 90,000 to 100,000 clones, over 40% of them singletons. Sample: CD4+ T cells sorted from blood. The receptors shown here come from a human donor with alopecia areata.

This clone was seen a handful of times. The chain is built from TRBV5-4 and TRBJ2-3; TRBD1 agrees at 8 bases. Germline V lookup: CDR1 SGHNT, CDR2 YYREEE (reference sequence). The CDR3 contains 14 residues. With 2 bases clipped from V and 4 bases from J, the junction kept 3 bases outside the gene matches. In DNA form, the CDR3 reads TGTGCCAGCAGCTTCGACAGGGGCGCAGATACGCAGTATTTT. Encoded protein: CASSFDRGADTQYF.

This chain links TRBV4-1 with TRBJ2-2, with a tentative D call TRBD2 (5 bases). The V and J ends lost 6 bases and 7 bases respectively, with 15 bases between them. Germline CDR1 reads MGHRA; CDR2 reads YSYEKL. CDR3 size: 14 residues. The CDR3 region has the DNA TGCGCCAGCAGGCCCATCCTACGGGGCGGGGAGCTGTTTTTT. Amino acid sequence: CASRPILRGGELFF.

The V gene is TRBV7-8, the J gene TRBJ2-7; D is undetermined. Germline CDR1 reads SGHVS; CDR2 reads FQNEAQ. The V end lost 8 bases, the J end lost 2 bases, and 13 bases lay between the germline ends. The length of the CDR3 is 13 residues. This chain's CDR3 is CASSPPGPYEQYF. CDR3 sequence (DNA): TGTGCCAGCTCCCCCCCGGGCCCCTACGAGCAGTACTTC.

This rearrangement joins TRBV7-2 to TRBJ2-5, with 9 bases matching TRBD1. Germline V gene data show CDR1 as SGHTA and CDR2 as FQGNSA. The trim removed 3 bases at V and 2 bases at J, leaving 1 base unmatched. CDR3 length equals 14 residues. The CDR3 protein is CASSLGTGQETQYF. CDR3 in DNA: TGTGCCAGCAGCTTGGGGACAGGGCAAGAGACCCAGTACTTC.

This clone turned up a few times. The V gene is TRBV29-1, the J gene TRBJ2-7; a weak D match, TRBD2 (6 bases). The CDR3 sequence is 14 residues long. V gave up 7 bases and J gave up 2 bases, with 18 bases separating them. CDR1 and CDR2 (germline): SQVTM, ANQGSEA. The CDR3 protein is CSGSAGTAPYEQYF. CDR3 DNA sequence: TGCAGCGGATCCGCAGGGACTGCTCCCTACGAGCAGTACTTC.

This clone was seen more than once but under ten times. The chain carries TRBV29-1 and TRBJ2-7; TRBD1 is a possible D gene (6 bases). The V gene lost 6 bases and the J gene lost 3 bases, with 12 bases spanning the gap. Germline V gene sequence: CDR1 SQVTM, CDR2 ANQGSEA. This CDR3 region has 12 residues. As DNA, the CDR3 is TGCAGCGTCCTAATGGACAGCTACGAGCAGTACTTC. It specifies CSVLMDSYEQYF.

This clone was counted a few times. The same CDR3 also results from other DNA sequences found in this sample. V and J are TRBV29-1 and TRBJ1-1, with D unresolved. CDR3 length: 12 residues. V was shortened by 1 base and J by 0 bases, with 3 bases between the two germline ends. The germline V gene encodes CDR1 SQVTM and CDR2 ANQGSEA. In DNA form, the CDR3 reads TGCAGCGTTGAAGGAGTGAACACTGAAGCTTTCTTT. Its protein is CSVEGVNTEAFF.

In its sample, this clone was seen a few times. The genes are TRBV19 and TRBJ2-6, with D uncertain. The V gene's germline CDR1 is LNHDA and CDR2 SQIVND (reference sequence). Trimming pared 5 bases from V and 0 bases from J, leaving 2 bases between. CDR3 length: 13 residues. CDR3 sequence (DNA): TGTGCCAGTAGTGACTCTGGGGCCAACGTCCTGACTTTC. Encoded protein: CASSDSGANVLTF.

This clone has more than one count but fewer than ten. The V call is TRBV29-1, the J call TRBJ2-1; 8 bases line up with TRBD1. The germline CDR1 and CDR2 sequences are SQVTM and ANQGSEA. V lost 7 bases and J lost 0; bases outside the gene matches: 2. This CDR3 is built from 13 residues. The CDR3 nucleotides read TGCAGCGCGGGGACAGGCTCCTACAATGAGCAGTTCTTC. Protein product: CSAGTGSYNEQFF.

The chain joins TRBV11-2 to TRBJ2-7; no clear D. Germline V CDR1 and CDR2: SGHAT, FQNNGV. Trimming took off 3 bases at V and 3 bases at J, with 12 bases between the two ends. The CDR3 consists of 14 residues. The CDR3 bases are TGTGCCAGCAGCTTGATTTCCAGGAACTACGAGCAGTACTTC. Encoded protein: CASSLISRNYEQYF.

CDR3 coding DNA: TGCGCCAGCAGCCAACAACTAGTAACAGGCGGGGAGCTGTTTTTT. Residues: CASSQQLVTGGELFF. The V and J genes are TRBV4-3 and TRBJ2-2; D is possibly TRBD1 or TRBD2 (5 bases each). The CDR3 loop spans 15 amino acids. The V gene lost 2 bases and the J gene lost 7 bases, with 14 bases spanning the gap. Germline V gene data show CDR1 as LGHNA and CDR2 as YSLEER.

The chain couples TRBV30 to TRBJ2-6; weak D call: TRBD1 (6 bases). CDR3 length: 16 amino acids. Germline values: CDR1 GTSNPN, CDR2 SVGIG (reference sequence). V dropped 1 base and J dropped 0 bases, with 10 bases sitting between them. The CDR3 reads CAWSERGYSGANVLTF. The CDR3, as DNA: TGTGCCTGGAGTGAAAGGGGGTACTCTGGGGCCAACGTCCTGACTTTC.

This clone was seen once. V usage is TRBV6-5 and J usage is TRBJ1-2; 11 nucleotides line up with TRBD1. Looked up from germline, CDR1 is MNHEY and CDR2 is SVGAGI. CDR3 length: 14 residues. J gave up 7 bases and V 6 bases, and 7 bases lay outside the gene matches. The CDR3 DNA is TGTGCCAGCAGGCACCGGGACAGGGGGACTGGCTACACCTTC. This sequence encodes CASRHRDRGTGYTF.

In this sample, this clone turned up a few times. The V and J genes are TRBV29-1 and TRBJ2-3, with 7 bases matching TRBD1. V was clipped by 4 bases and J by 3 bases; unmatched bases: 4. The CDR3 runs 13 residues. Germline CDR1 SQVTM, CDR2 ANQGSEA. CDR3 in DNA: TGCAGCGTTGTCGAGGGGGCAACAGATACGCAGTATTTT. Translation gives CSVVEGATDTQYF.

The gene calls are TRBV5-6 and TRBJ2-5; 10 nucleotides line up with TRBD1. This CDR3 spans 14 amino acids. Germline V gene lookup returns CDR1 SGHDT and CDR2 YYEEEE. V gave up 4 bases and J gave up 5 bases; unmatched junction bases: 5. CDR3 amino acids: CASSPGQGTETQYF. In DNA, the CDR3 is TGTGCCAGCAGCCCGGGACAGGGGACGGAGACCCAGTACTTC.

This clone has just a few counts. V gene TRBV4-1 combines with J gene TRBJ2-1; D gene ambiguous. The germline V gene has CDR1 MGHRA and CDR2 YSYEKL. The CDR3 has 14 amino acids. V lost 7 bases to trimming and J lost 0 bases, with 10 bases between them. The CDR3 nucleotides read TGCGCCAGCACCCGGAGCAGCTCCTACAATGAGCAGTTCTTC. Translating gives CASTRSSSYNEQFF.

The chain carries TRBV29-1 and TRBJ2-2, with D tentatively TRBD1 (7 bases). V shed 5 bases and J shed 5 bases, with 12 bases lying between them. Germline V lookup: CDR1 SQVTM, CDR2 ANQGSEA. This CDR3 region has 13 residues. The CDR3: CSVNRGGTGELFF. The CDR3, as DNA: TGCAGCGTTAACAGGGGAGGAACCGGGGAGCTGTTTTTT.

CDR3 sequence: CAWTGATNEKLFF. The DNA for the CDR3 is TGTGCCTGGACCGGAGCAACTAATGAAAAACTGTTTTTT. This chain joins TRBV30 and TRBJ1-4; D gene uncertain. The CDR3 length is 13 residues. V lost 4 bases and J lost 0, with 6 bases in between. Germline assignment: CDR1 GTSNPN and CDR2 SVGIG (reference sequence).

The chain couples TRBV29-1 to TRBJ2-7; D not certain. Germline values: CDR1 SQVTM, CDR2 ANQGSEA. V was cut by 6 bases and J by 0 bases, with 15 bases left in between. This CDR3 spans 14 amino acids. CDR3 nucleotide sequence: TGCAGCGTACAACGAACCGGTAGCTCCTACGAGCAGTACTTC. Encoded protein: CSVQRTGSSYEQYF.

The chain carries TRBV5-1 and TRBJ2-4, with a tentative D call TRBD1 (5 bases). The CDR3 is made up of 14 amino acids. Trimming pared 4 bases from V and 7 bases from J, leaving 15 bases between. The germline V gene encodes CDR1 SGHRS and CDR2 YFSETQ. The CDR3 reads CASSGTGGVNIQYF. The CDR3 DNA follows: TGCGCCAGCAGCGGAACAGGTGGGGTGAACATTCAGTACTTC.

A few counts support this clone. The chain recombines TRBV20-1 with TRBJ2-2; no clear D. V was shortened by 6 bases and J by 7 bases, with 9 bases between the two germline ends. CDR1 and CDR2 from the germline V gene are DFQATT and SNEGSKA (reference sequence). The CDR3 length is 11 residues. The CDR3 bases are TGCAGTGCCCCCGCAAGCGGGGAGCTGTTTTTT. Translated, it gives CSAPASGELFF.

The chain couples TRBV7-2 to TRBJ2-1; possibly TRBD1 for D (5 bases). Germline loops: CDR1 SGHTA, CDR2 FQGNSA. The V end lost 7 bases, the J end lost 6 bases, and 19 bases lay between the germline ends. The CDR3 loop spans 15 amino acids. CDR3 loop: CASTLWGTGSNEQFF. The DNA for the CDR3 is TGTGCCAGCACCCTGTGGGGCACCGGGTCCAATGAGCAGTTCTTC.

This clone showed up just a few times. V is TRBV5-5 and J is TRBJ2-7; TRBD1 matches at 7 bases. This CDR3 is built from 14 residues. Germline V gene sequence: CDR1 SGHKS, CDR2 YYEKEE (reference sequence). V shed 7 bases and J 2 bases; nucleotides not matched to a gene: 9. CDR3 in DNA: TGTGCCAGCGGTCGACAGGGACCTCCCTACGAGCAGTACTTC. Translation gives CASGRQGPPYEQYF.

This clone came up a few times. This sequence joins TRBV7-8 and TRBJ2-2; D is ambiguous. The CDR3 contains 15 residues. The V gene lost 3 bases and the J gene lost 7 bases, with 15 bases spanning the gap. Germline CDR1 SGHVS, CDR2 FQNEAQ. The CDR3 loop reads CASSFPKLIGGELFF. The DNA of the CDR3 is TGTGCCAGCAGCTTCCCTAAGCTTATCGGCGGGGAGCTGTTTTTT.

This clone was seen only a few times. This rearrangement joins TRBV2 to TRBJ2-7; 9 positions match TRBD1. V lost 3 bases to trimming and J lost 7 bases; unmatched junction nucleotides: 7. Germline V gene lookup returns CDR1 SNHLY and CDR2 FYNNEI. This CDR3 has 14 residues. The DNA of the CDR3 is TGTGCCAGCAGTGATAGAGGACAGGGGCGGGAGCAGTACTTC. It specifies CASSDRGQGREQYF.

This sequence joins TRBV2 and TRBJ2-1; no definite D call. Trimming shortened V by 5 bases and J by 6 bases, and 11 bases separated the two germline ends. Germline CDR1 reads SNHLY; CDR2 reads FYNNEI. CDR3 length equals 13 residues. DNA for the CDR3: TGTGCCAGCAGTCCGGACGCGTCCAATGAGCAGTTCTTC. It specifies CASSPDASNEQFF.

This clone has more than one count but fewer than ten. The chain couples TRBV19 to TRBJ2-7; the match to TRBD2 covers 9 bases. This CDR3 contains 14 residues. The germline V gene encodes CDR1 LNHDA and CDR2 SQIVND (reference sequence). The trim removed 4 bases at V and 2 bases at J, leaving 3 bases unmatched. Here the CDR3 reads CASSKASGTYEQYF. The DNA for the CDR3 is TGTGCCAGTAGTAAGGCTAGCGGGACCTACGAGCAGTACTTC.

This clone came up a few times. The chain is built from TRBV28 and TRBJ2-1; D gene uncertain. Trimming removed 7 bases at V and 9 bases at J, with 19 bases between. The germline V gene encodes CDR1 MDHEN and CDR2 SYDVKM. This CDR3 contains 14 residues. CDR3 residues: CASKKGLGVAEQFF. For the CDR3, the DNA is TGTGCCAGCAAGAAAGGCCTAGGAGTAGCTGAGCAGTTCTTC.

As for this clone: A junction end diverges from the germline sequence, so it may reflect a read error. The V and J genes are TRBV7-7 and TRBJ2-5; tentative D call: TRBD2 (6 bases). This CDR3 has 14 residues. Germline CDR1 SSHAT, CDR2 FNYEAQ (reference sequence). CDR3 sequence (DNA): TGTGCTAGCAGCCCTCAGCCGGGGGAAGAGACCCAGTACTTC. Amino acid sequence: CASSPQPGEETQYF.

Many counts were recorded for this clone. The chain has TRBV19 and TRBJ2-5; no clear D. Germline assignment: CDR1 LNHDA and CDR2 SQIVND (reference sequence). The germline V and J ends were trimmed by 5 bases and 3 bases, with 19 bases remaining between them. This CDR3 has 16 amino acids. In nucleotides, the CDR3 is TGTGCCAGTAGTCACGGTGAAGGTGCAACTAAAGAGACCCAGTACTTC. It codes for CASSHGEGATKETQYF.

J is TRBJ2-7 and V is TRBV6-5; 7 nucleotides agree with TRBD1. Trimming took 6 bases from V and 8 from J; bases not matched to a gene: 7. Looked up from germline, CDR1 is MNHEY and CDR2 is SVGAGI. The CDR3 is 12 amino acids. In DNA, the CDR3 is TGTGCCAGCAGCCTGGACAGGTTCCAGCAGTACTTC. This codes for CASSLDRFQQYF.

The V gene is TRBV5-1, the J gene TRBJ2-2, with no clear D. CDR3 length: 13 residues. The V gene lost 4 bases and the J gene lost 4 bases, with 8 bases spanning the gap. Per the germline V gene, CDR1 is SGHRS and CDR2 is YFSETQ. CDR3 DNA: TGCGCCAGCAGCCTATCGTCCACCGGGGAGCTGTTTTTT. This codes for CASSLSSTGELFF.